The sequence of this T cell receptor (beta chain) was determined in a study of blood T cell repertoires in COVID-19. Overall study context: PBMCs, B-cell-depleted T cells, or T cells were the source of the cDNA or gDNA that made up the material.

Germline V gene sequence: CDR1 SNHLY, CDR2 FYNNEI. V lost 0 bases, J lost 10 bases, and 9 bases lay in between. The CDR3 has 12 residues. Sequenced by immunoSEQ multiplex PCR; TCRdb stores in-frame clones only, minus some. The sample holds hundreds of thousands of clones; around 83% are singletons and the top ten take 4.5% to 7%. The receptor comes from an elderly man with acute or convalescent COVID-19. The chain joins TRBV2 to TRBJ1-1, with a tentative D call TRBD1 (5 bases). The material sequenced was peripheral blood. The chain's CDR3 is CASSEAPGGAFF. CDR3 coding DNA: TGTGCCAGCAGTGAAGCTCCGGGGGGAGCTTTCTTT.